This T cell receptor beta chain was identified during a study of CD8+CD57+ T cells in acquired aplastic anemia. Researchers used genomic DNA as the template to profile TCR beta VDJ and CDR3. From the reads, TCRdb called clonotypes with MiXCR, one entry per CDR3 protein. The data show under 350,000 distinct CDR3 sequences, under 65% seen once. Patients chosen for sequencing had CD8+CD57+ cells that had expanded, as shown by flow cytometry. Each patient carried a diagnosis of severe acquired aplastic anemia. Blood was sampled before the patients had received any therapy. This receptor was identified in a human donor with aplastic anemia. Sequencing was performed on sorted CD4+, CD8+, or CD8+CD57+ T cells (not recorded which) from PBMCs.

The CDR3 nucleotides read TGCAGGGCCGCAACAGGGCTTAGGGGCTACACCTTC. Translating it yields CRAATGLRGYTF. The chain couples TRBV20-1 to TRBJ1-2, with D possibly being TRBD1 (6 bases). Germline CDR1 reads DFQATT; CDR2 reads SNEGSKA (reference sequence). This CDR3 comprises 12 residues.